The 9 T cell receptor beta chains below were found in one sample sequenced in a study of blood T cell repertoires in COVID-19. The repertoire was sequenced with immunoSEQ multiplex PCR; TCRdb's copy has only in-frame clones and lacks some. The table has 150,000 to 180,000 clones, around 84% seen once. Specimen: peripheral blood. These receptor sequences come from an elderly man with acute or convalescent COVID-19.

This chain links TRBV3-1 (or the pseudogene TRBV3-2) with TRBJ1-2; D ambiguous. CDR1 LGHDT and CDR2 YNNKEL come from the germline V gene (reference sequence). V was clipped by 1 base and J by 6 bases, with 3 bases between them. CDR3 length equals 11 residues. CDR3 DNA sequence: TGTGCCAGCAGCCAAGTCAATGGCTACACCTTC. Translation: CASSQVNGYTF.

This clone was seen a handful of times. This chain joins TRBV14 and TRBJ2-2; 15 bases are a match to TRBD2. The V gene's germline CDR1 is SGHDN and CDR2 FVKESK. The CDR3 is made up of 18 amino acids. Trimming took 5 bases from V and 4 from J; bases not matched to a gene: 8. CDR3 protein: CASSKGTSGGTVTGELFF. As DNA, the CDR3 is TGTGCCAGCAGCAAGGGGACTAGCGGGGGGACGGTCACCGGGGAGCTGTTTTTT.

The chain combines TRBV6-5 with TRBJ2-7; tentative D call: TRBD2 (7 bases). This CDR3 is 15 amino acids long. Germline V gene sequence: CDR1 MNHEY, CDR2 SVGAGI. Trimming pared 2 bases from V and 2 bases from J, leaving 13 bases between. CDR3 protein: CASSYVAGGPYEQYF. The DNA of the CDR3 is TGTGCCAGCAGTTACGTAGCCGGGGGGCCCTACGAGCAGTACTTC.

CDR3 loop: CASSPRTGGTDTQYF. CDR3 in DNA: TGTGCCAGTAGTCCACGGACAGGGGGCACAGATACGCAGTATTTT. The chain uses TRBV19 and TRBJ2-3; 9 bases agree with TRBD1. V trimming: 5 bases; J trimming: 1 base; junction bases outside the gene matches: 4. Germline CDR1 is LNHDA and CDR2 is SQIVND (reference sequence). This CDR3 region has 15 residues.

This sequence joins TRBV7-9 and TRBJ1-1; D not resolved. The CDR3 has 14 residues. Germline V gene sequence: CDR1 SEHNR, CDR2 FQNEAQ (reference sequence). Trimming pared 4 bases from V and 4 bases from J, leaving 13 bases between. Here the CDR3 reads CASSWLRAGTEAFF. CDR3 nucleotides: TGTGCCAGCAGCTGGTTGAGGGCTGGCACTGAAGCTTTCTTT.

Note on this clone: Other DNA sequences in the same sample also yield this CDR3. The chain recombines TRBV6-5 with TRBJ1-5; 7 bases map to TRBD1. The junction had 2 bases not matched to a gene; V was cut back by 5 bases and J by 1 base. The CDR3 totals 14 residues. The germline V gene encodes CDR1 MNHEY and CDR2 SVGAGI. CDR3 nucleotide sequence: TGTGCCAGCAGTCTACAGGGGAGCAATCAGCCCCAGCATTTT. It encodes CASSLQGSNQPQHF.

The chain combines TRBV10-1 with TRBJ2-5; tentatively, D is TRBD1 (6 bases). The V and J ends lost 4 bases and 3 bases respectively, with 9 bases between them. The CDR3 runs 13 residues. The germline gives CDR1 WNHNN, CDR2 SYGVQD (reference sequence). CDR3 DNA: TGCGCCAGCAGTGCGTCAGGGGAAGAGACCCAGTACTTC. It specifies CASSASGEETQYF.

This chain connects TRBV4-2 to TRBJ2-1, with TRBD1 as a possible D gene (6 bases). V lost 0 bases and J lost 7, with 10 bases in between. The germline gives CDR1 LGHNA, CDR2 YNFKEQ. CDR3 length equals 14 residues. This chain's CDR3 is CASSQDRGWNEQFF. DNA of the CDR3: TGTGCCAGCAGCCAAGATAGGGGGTGGAATGAGCAGTTCTTC.

The rearrangement uses TRBV6-1 and TRBJ1-5; D remains ambiguous. Trimming cost V 2 bases and J 1 base, with 12 bases left between them. Per the germline V gene, CDR1 is MNHNS and CDR2 is SASEGT. CDR3 length: 16 residues. Here the CDR3 reads CASSELGGLSNQPQHF. In DNA form, the CDR3 reads TGTGCCAGCAGTGAATTGGGAGGGTTAAGCAATCAGCCCCAGCATTTT.